This T cell receptor beta chain was recorded in a study of T cell changes during pregnancy in multiple sclerosis. Profiled with immunoSEQ multiplex PCR; TCRdb holds only in-frame clones, not every one. This sample has approximately 100,000 clones, with about 94% found just once. This CDR3 is built from 17 residues. CDR1 is SNHLY and CDR2 is FYNNEI in the germline V gene. The V segment lost 7 bases and the J segment 1 base; nucleotides outside the gene matches: 8. The J gene is TRBJ2-4, the V gene TRBV2, with 12 bases aligning to TRBD2. The clonotype originates from a female donor with multiple sclerosis, enrolled in a pregnancy study. The source material was peripheral blood, sampled before pregnancy. The chain's CDR3 is CASKELAGGAAKNIQYF. CDR3 in DNA: TGTGCCAGCAAGGAACTAGCGGGAGGAGCGGCCAAAAACATTCAGTACTTC.